This is a list of T cell receptor beta chains from one sample in a study of T-cell memory formation after mild COVID-19. One entry per CDR3 protein results from TCRdb running MiXCR on the 5' RACE reads. The table shows hundreds of thousands of distinct CDR3 sequences, with more than 15% occurring only once. The specimen was PBMCs or a T cell subset sorted from them (not recorded which). These receptors were taken from a man aged 18 to 35 who had mild COVID-19 (a few samples of this study predate the infection). Cell type and time point are not known. Each CDR3 is given with its conserved first and last residue. A D gene is named only where the DNA matches it firmly. The listing skips clone size in some rows; elsewhere it reads once, few, many or a size class.

D	size	V	J	CDR3	DNA
NA	few	TRBV7-2	TRBJ2-5	CASSLWGVQETQYF	TGTGCCAGCAGCTTATGGGGGGTCCAAGAGACCCAGTACTTC
NA	few	TRBV5-1	TRBJ2-6	CASSPGLVPFRWGANVLTF	TGCGCCAGCAGCCCAGGCCTAGTGCCTTTTCGTTGGGGGGCCAACGTCCTGACTTTC
TRBD1	few	TRBV5-1	TRBJ1-1	CASTDRATEAFF	TGCGCCAGTACGGACAGGGCCACTGAAGCTTTCTTT
NA	NA	TRBV7-8	TRBJ1-1	CASSLSDGLNTEAFF	TGTGCCAGCAGCTTAAGTGATGGTTTGAACACTGAAGCTTTCTTT
NA	few	TRBV2	TRBJ1-6	CASRGTGTPLHF	TGTGCCAGCAGGGGGACGGGGACACCCCTCCACTTT
TRBD1	NA	TRBV29-1	TRBJ2-1	CSVEGTGLKGNEQFF	TGCAGCGTTGAAGGGACAGGGTTGAAGGGCAATGAGCAGTTCTTC
NA	NA	TRBV4-3	TRBJ1-2	CASSQDLAGDKGYTF	TGCGCCAGCAGCCAAGACTTGGCGGGGGACAAAGGCTACACCTTC
TRBD1	few	TRBV6-2/TRBV6-3	TRBJ1-5	CASSLDRAPQSAPQHF	TGTGCCAGCAGCCTCGACAGGGCTCCCCAGAGCGCGCCCCAGCATTTT
NA	NA	TRBV7-2	TRBJ1-2	CASSLLGLGYTF	TGTGCCAGCAGCTTATTAGGCCTTGGCTACACCTTC
NA	NA	TRBV3-1	TRBJ1-2	CASSQPRGVTGGYTF	TGTGCCAGCAGCCAACCAAGGGGAGTAACGGGCGGCTACACCTTC
TRBD1	NA	TRBV5-1	TRBJ1-1	CASSSRRYRGLTEAFF	TGCGCCAGCAGCTCCCGGAGGTACAGGGGGCTCACTGAAGCTTTCTTT
NA	NA	TRBV5-5	TRBJ1-1	CASSFGTTVEAFF	TGTGCCAGCAGCTTCGGGACAACCGTTGAAGCTTTCTTT
TRBD1	few	TRBV19	TRBJ1-1	CASSMQVEWDREVEGQLQGEAFF	TGTGCCAGTAGTATGCAGGTTGAATGGGACAGGGAAGTTGAAGGCCAACTACAGGGGGAAGCTTTCTTT
NA	many	TRBV4-3	TRBJ1-2	CASSQSTGFYGYTF	TGCGCCAGCAGCCAAAGCACTGGTTTCTACGGCTACACCTTC
NA	NA	TRBV5-1	TRBJ2-2	CASSDTANTGELFF	TGCGCCAGCAGCGATACAGCGAACACCGGGGAGCTGTTTTTT
TRBD2	NA	TRBV7-3	TRBJ2-3	CASSSSGGDLDTQYF	TGTGCCAGCAGCTCTAGCGGGGGGGACTTAGATACGCAGTATTTT
NA	few	TRBV7-9	TRBJ2-1	CASQLPVLDEQFF	TGTGCCAGTCAACTCCCTGTTCTCGATGAGCAGTTCTTC
NA	few	TRBV18	TRBJ1-1	CASSPLEGTEAFF	TGTGCCAGCTCGCCCCTTGAAGGCACTGAAGCTTTCTTT
NA	NA	TRBV2	TRBJ1-5	CASSRDIVYSNQPQHF	TGTGCCAGCTCCCGGGATATAGTTTATAGCAATCAGCCCCAGCATTTT
TRBD1	few	TRBV4-1	TRBJ2-2	CASSHRTGGNTGELFF	TGCGCCAGCAGCCATAGGACAGGGGGAAACACCGGGGAGCTGTTTTTT
TRBD1	few	TRBV7-9	TRBJ1-2	CASSFTGTGGSGYTF	TGTGCCAGCAGCTTTACCGGGACAGGGGGCTCTGGCTACACCTTC
NA	few	TRBV5-1	TRBJ1-1	CASSLGAMNTEAFF	TGCGCCAGCAGCTTGGGGGCGATGAACACTGAAGCTTTCTTT
TRBD1	NA	TRBV7-2	TRBJ2-7	CASSLALDRVYEQYF	TGTGCCAGCAGCTTAGCGCTTGACAGGGTGTACGAGCAGTACTTC
TRBD2	NA	TRBV15	TRBJ2-1	CATSGARNEQFF	TGTGCCACTAGCGGGGCCCGCAATGAGCAGTTCTTC
NA	few	TRBV3-1	TRBJ1-6	CASSPQENSPLHF	TGTGCCAGCAGCCCCCAGGAAAATTCACCCCTCCACTTT
NA	NA	TRBV3-1	TRBJ2-7	CASSPSRSTEQYF	TGTGCCAGCAGCCCCTCTCGTTCGACCGAGCAGTACTTC
NA	few	TRBV27	TRBJ2-2	CASSLYSRTNTGELFF	TGTGCCAGCAGTCTCTACAGCCGGACGAACACCGGGGAGCTGTTTTTT
NA	NA	TRBV5-5	TRBJ1-5	CASSLIAGAVQPQHF	TGTGCCAGCAGCTTGATAGCAGGGGCGGTTCAGCCCCAGCATTTT
NA	few	TRBV9	TRBJ2-3	CASSPHPGPETQYF	TGTGCCAGCAGCCCTCACCCCGGGCCGGAGACGCAGTATTTT
NA	NA	TRBV29-1	TRBJ2-5	CSAAPGMRETQYF	TGCAGCGCCGCGCCCGGGATGAGAGAGACCCAGTACTTC
NA	few	TRBV27	TRBJ2-7	CASSPGASVYEQYF	TGTGCCAGCAGCCCCGGGGCCTCGGTCTACGAGCAGTACTTC
NA	few	TRBV5-1	TRBJ1-1	CASNPKGGLNTEAFF	TGCGCCAGCAACCCTAAGGGAGGGCTGAACACTGAAGCTTTCTTT
NA	NA	TRBV20-1	TRBJ1-2	CSARDRYGYTF	TGCAGTGCTAGAGATCGGTATGGCTACACCTTC
NA	NA	TRBV7-2	TRBJ2-7	CASSRRTAVSYEQYF	TGTGCCAGCAGCCGCAGGACAGCTGTCTCCTACGAGCAGTACTTC
NA	NA	TRBV20-1	TRBJ2-3	CSAGPWTDTQYF	TGCAGTGCGGGGCCGTGGACAGATACGCAGTATTTT
TRBD1	once	TRBV20-1	TRBJ1-2	CSASDGTDNYGYTF	TGCAGTGCTAGCGACGGGACAGATAACTATGGCTACACCTTC
NA	few	TRBV2	TRBJ2-1	CASSATGLGDEQFF	TGTGCCAGCAGCGCGACAGGACTAGGGGATGAGCAGTTCTTC
NA	few	TRBV27	TRBJ1-1	CASSLIGGGTEAFF	TGTGCCAGCAGTTTAATAGGGGGAGGCACTGAAGCTTTCTTT
TRBD2	NA	TRBV12-3/TRBV12-4	TRBJ2-3	CASSLAGAGLQYF	TGTGCCAGCAGTTTAGCGGGAGCGGGGCTGCAGTATTTT
NA	NA	TRBV4-2	TRBJ2-2	CASSQAPRLANTGELFF	TGTGCCAGCAGCCAGGCCCCCCGACTAGCGAACACCGGGGAGCTGTTTTTT
NA	few	TRBV4-3	TRBJ2-3	CASSQGLGVTDTQYF	TGCGCCAGCAGCCAAGGGCTAGGGGTCACAGATACGCAGTATTTT
TRBD1	NA	TRBV6-2/TRBV6-3	TRBJ1-1	CASSSGTGGIGEAFF	TGTGCCAGCAGTTCCGGGACAGGGGGTATTGGTGAAGCTTTCTTT
NA	few	TRBV4-3	TRBJ1-1	CASSQDLGALGDTEAFF	TGCGCCAGCAGCCAAGACCTCGGGGCACTGGGGGACACTGAAGCTTTCTTT
NA	few	TRBV6-2/TRBV6-3	TRBJ1-3	CASSYPGTPAF	TGTGCCAGCAGTTACCCCGGGACTCCGGCTTTT
NA	few	TRBV3-1	TRBJ2-3	CASSVASGSLTDTQYF	TGTGCCAGCAGCGTCGCATCGGGCTCACTGACAGATACGCAGTATTTT
NA	NA	TRBV7-9	TRBJ2-1	CASSLGPAIDEQFF	TGTGCCAGCAGCTTAGGACCCGCCATCGATGAGCAGTTCTTC
NA	NA	TRBV12-3/TRBV12-4	TRBJ1-5	CASSLGPEVPQHF	TGTGCCAGCAGTTTAGGGCCTGAGGTGCCCCAGCATTTT
NA	few	TRBV28	TRBJ1-5	CASTGGGNRNQPQHF	TGTGCCAGCACAGGTGGAGGGAATCGCAATCAGCCCCAGCATTTT
NA	few	TRBV6-6	TRBJ2-1	CASSSQVDEQFF	TGTGCCAGCAGTTCACAGGTTGATGAGCAGTTCTTC